The rows below give T cell receptor beta chains drawn from one sample of a study of T-cell reconstitution after alpha-beta-depleted transplantation in children. TCRdb reprocessed the PCR reads with MiXCR, giving one entry per CDR3 protein. The sample consists of about 980,000 distinct CDR3 sequences, roughly 31% of them appearing once. This material consisted of PBMCs, mostly from graft donor cells, taken 360 days after TCRalphabeta/CD19-depleted stem cell transplant. Receptors were obtained from a boy under two years old who had a stem cell transplant for SCID, so the T cells may come from the graft donor. CDR3s include the opening cysteine and the closing phenylalanine or tryptophan. D genes are given only for firm matches. Where a row states a size, it is once, few, many or the class of an expanded clone; other rows omit it.

V,size,D,J,CDR3,DNA
TRBV5-1,NA,NA,TRBJ2-7,CASSTQGIGSYEQYF,TGCGCCAGCAGCACACAGGGAATTGGGTCCTACGAGCAGTACTTC
TRBV19,NA,TRBD2,TRBJ2-1,CASSQMGLAVNEQFF,TGTGCCAGTAGCCAGATGGGACTAGCGGTCAATGAGCAGTTCTTC
TRBV5-1,NA,TRBD1,TRBJ2-2,CASSLVPGQASGELFF,TGCGCCAGCAGCTTGGTTCCCGGACAGGCTTCAGGGGAGCTGTTTTTT
TRBV28,NA,NA,TRBJ1-5,CASSLNRSNQPQHF,TGTGCCAGCAGTTTGAATAGGAGCAATCAGCCCCAGCATTTT
TRBV6-1,NA,TRBD1,TRBJ1-1,CASSEGRGPMNTEAFF,TGTGCCAGCAGTGAGGGCAGGGGGCCGATGAACACTGAAGCTTTCTTT
TRBV5-1,few,NA,TRBJ2-7,CASSSRPRQSVVEQYF,TGCGCCAGCAGCTCAAGACCCCGACAGTCCGTGGTGGAGCAGTACTTC
TRBV20-1,NA,NA,TRBJ2-5,CSDRRGIGETQYF,TGCAGTGATAGACGGGGCATCGGGGAGACCCAGTACTTC
TRBV4-1,NA,TRBD2,TRBJ2-3,CASSQDGRTSGTDTQYF,TGCGCCAGCAGCCAAGACGGAAGGACTAGCGGAACAGATACGCAGTATTTT
TRBV5-1,few,TRBD1,TRBJ1-1,CASSLLTGANTEAFF,TGCGCCAGCAGCTTACTGACAGGGGCTAACACTGAAGCTTTCTTT
TRBV21-1,NA,NA,TRBJ2-5,CASSKGRREGGETQYF,TGTGCCAGCAGCAAGGGGAGGCGAGAAGGAGGAGAGACCCAGTACTTC
TRBV10-3,NA,NA,TRBJ1-5,CAISESRDRSNQPQHF,TGTGCCATCAGTGAGTCGAGGGATCGCAGCAATCAGCCCCAGCATTTT
TRBV5-1,NA,NA,TRBJ1-4,CASSFNGDEKLFF,TGCGCCAGCAGCTTCAACGGAGATGAAAAACTGTTTTTT
TRBV30,few,NA,TRBJ2-1,CAWSVISSYNEQFF,TGTGCCTGGAGTGTAATATCGTCCTACAATGAGCAGTTCTTC
TRBV5-1,few,TRBD1,TRBJ1-3,CASSLGRQGTPSGNTIYF,TGCGCCAGCAGCTTGGGCCGACAGGGGACACCCTCTGGAAACACCATATATTTT
TRBV15,NA,TRBD2,TRBJ2-1,CATSRDRAGGYNEQFF,TGTGCCACCAGCAGAGATCGGGCGGGGGGGTACAATGAGCAGTTCTTC
TRBV27,NA,NA,TRBJ2-3,CASSSGVRADTQYF,TGTGCCAGCAGTTCCGGGGTACGGGCAGATACGCAGTATTTT
TRBV11-2,NA,NA,TRBJ2-3,CASSPQFVQYF,TGTGCCAGCAGCCCCCAGTTTGTGCAGTATTTT
TRBV25-1,NA,NA,TRBJ1-1,CASNTNTEAFF,TGTGCCAGCAATACCAACACTGAAGCTTTCTTT
TRBV6-5,NA,NA,TRBJ1-5,CASSPSGPGRYSNQPQHF,TGTGCCAGCAGCCCCTCTGGGCCAGGGAGGTATAGCAATCAGCCCCAGCATTTT
TRBV20-1,NA,TRBD1,TRBJ2-5,CSASTGQGAETQYF,TGCAGTGCAAGCACCGGACAGGGAGCAGAGACCCAGTACTTC
TRBV7-9,NA,NA,TRBJ2-3,CASSWGLGDTQYF,TGTGCCAGCAGCTGGGGGCTGGGGGATACGCAGTATTTT
TRBV5-1,NA,NA,TRBJ2-1,CASSFSTSYNEQFF,TGCGCCAGCAGCTTTTCCACCTCCTACAATGAGCAGTTCTTC
TRBV29-1,few,NA,TRBJ1-1,CSVTRDGYTEAFF,TGCAGCGTGACCCGGGACGGATACACTGAAGCTTTCTTT
TRBV6-1,few,NA,TRBJ1-1,CASSPRGAPNTEAFF,TGTGCCAGCAGTCCCCGGGGGGCGCCGAACACTGAAGCTTTCTTT
TRBV20-1,few,NA,TRBJ2-5,CSSKAGFETQYF,TGCAGTTCCAAGGCGGGGTTTGAGACCCAGTACTTC
TRBV9,few,NA,TRBJ2-3,CASSPYPLDTQYF,TGTGCCAGCAGCCCGTATCCTTTGGATACGCAGTATTTT
TRBV5-1,NA,TRBD1,TRBJ1-1,CASSRQGGWTEAFF,TGCGCCAGCAGCCGACAGGGGGGTTGGACTGAAGCTTTCTTT
TRBV29-1,NA,NA,TRBJ1-1,CSVSRTEAFF,TGCAGCGTCAGTCGTACTGAAGCTTTCTTT
TRBV5-1,few,TRBD1,TRBJ2-3,CASSYRTGGLPPPSTDTQYF,TGCGCCAGCAGCTACCGGACAGGGGGCTTACCTCCGCCTAGCACAGATACGCAGTATTTT
TRBV5-1,NA,NA,TRBJ2-1,CASSFVRYNEQFF,TGCGCCAGCAGCTTTGTCAGATACAATGAGCAGTTCTTC
TRBV12-3/TRBV12-4,NA,NA,TRBJ2-7,CASSHFVEGAREQYF,TGTGCCAGCAGCCACTTCGTGGAGGGGGCGAGGGAGCAGTACTTC
TRBV12-3/TRBV12-4,NA,NA,TRBJ1-1,CASTHWGSEAFF,TGTGCCAGCACACATTGGGGTTCTGAAGCTTTCTTT
TRBV29-1,NA,TRBD2,TRBJ2-1,CSVTLAGGPYNEQFF,TGCAGCGTCACCCTAGCGGGGGGACCCTACAATGAGCAGTTCTTC
TRBV2,few,NA,TRBJ2-1,CASSRQGESSGNEQFF,TGTGCCAGCAGCCGCCAAGGAGAGTCGAGTGGCAATGAGCAGTTCTTC
TRBV12-3/TRBV12-4,many,NA,TRBJ1-1,CASSFRAMNTEAFF,TGTGCCAGCAGTTTCAGAGCCATGAACACTGAAGCTTTCTTT
TRBV4-1,NA,NA,TRBJ2-7,CASSQEGVQGMDF,TGCGCCAGCAGCCAAGAAGGCGTGCAGGGAATGGACTTC
TRBV28,few,NA,TRBJ2-2,CASSSPRTASTGELFF,TGTGCCAGCAGTTCCCCCCGGACGGCATCCACCGGGGAGCTGTTTTTT
TRBV20-1,few,TRBD2,TRBJ2-7,CSAPLAGGLYEQYF,TGCAGTGCCCCGCTAGCGGGGGGCCTCTACGAGCAGTACTTC
TRBV12-3/TRBV12-4,few,TRBD1,TRBJ1-5,CASSDGQVSNQPQHF,TGTGCCAGCAGTGATGGACAGGTTAGCAATCAGCCCCAGCATTTT
TRBV29-1,few,NA,TRBJ2-1,CSVDSGWGVGEQFF,TGCAGCGTTGATTCTGGCTGGGGGGTTGGTGAGCAGTTCTTC
TRBV7-9,few,NA,TRBJ1-4,CASRRDGNEKLFF,TGTGCCAGCCGACGGGATGGGAATGAAAAACTGTTTTTT
TRBV14,NA,NA,TRBJ1-2,CASSTSGRYGYTF,TGTGCCAGCAGCACGAGCGGGCGCTATGGCTACACCTTC
TRBV7-2,few,TRBD1,TRBJ2-1,CASSSDRGHGEQFF,TGTGCCAGCAGTTCGGACAGGGGGCATGGTGAGCAGTTCTTC
TRBV6-1,NA,TRBD2,TRBJ2-2,CASRGSGGPNTGELFF,TGTGCCAGCAGAGGTAGCGGGGGACCGAACACCGGGGAGCTGTTTTTT
TRBV4-2,NA,NA,TRBJ2-2,CASSQGNEGSNTGELFF,TGTGCCAGCAGCCAAGGGAACGAGGGATCGAACACCGGGGAGCTGTTTTTT
TRBV10-3,NA,NA,TRBJ2-5,CAISGDQETQYF,TGTGCCATCAGTGGGGATCAAGAGACCCAGTACTTC
TRBV27,NA,NA,TRBJ2-3,CASVPRPLGDTQYF,TGTGCCAGCGTACCTCGACCGTTAGGTGATACGCAGTATTTT
TRBV7-6,NA,NA,TRBJ2-2,CASSLSHGRNTGELFF,TGTGCCAGCAGCTTATCACATGGCAGGAACACCGGGGAGCTGTTTTTT
TRBV20-1,NA,NA,TRBJ2-4,CSAPLRGLGIHKNIQYF,TGCAGTGCGCCTCTGCGGGGGCTAGGGATCCACAAAAACATTCAGTACTTC
TRBV4-1,NA,TRBD2,TRBJ2-1,CASSSSQASGGDEQFF,TGCGCCAGCAGTTCTTCCCAGGCTAGCGGGGGAGATGAGCAGTTCTTC
TRBV20-1,few,NA,TRBJ1-1,CSARASGEAFF,TGCAGTGCTAGGGCTTCGGGTGAAGCTTTCTTT
TRBV27,NA,NA,TRBJ2-2,CASSWVTGELFF,TGTGCCAGCAGTTGGGTTACCGGGGAGCTGTTTTTT
TRBV6-5,few,TRBD2,TRBJ2-1,CASSYQLAGHKYNEQFF,TGTGCCAGCAGTTACCAACTAGCGGGACACAAGTACAATGAGCAGTTCTTC
TRBV12-3/TRBV12-4,NA,TRBD1,TRBJ2-1,CASRITGGEYNEQFF,TGTGCCAGCAGGATCACAGGGGGCGAGTACAATGAGCAGTTCTTC
TRBV2,NA,TRBD2,TRBJ2-1,CASKETSGAGVQFF,TGTGCCAGCAAAGAGACTAGCGGGGCGGGTGTGCAGTTCTTC
TRBV6-1,few,NA,TRBJ1-2,CASSPSRDPAVYGYTF,TGTGCCAGCAGTCCCTCCCGGGACCCGGCGGTGTATGGCTACACCTTC